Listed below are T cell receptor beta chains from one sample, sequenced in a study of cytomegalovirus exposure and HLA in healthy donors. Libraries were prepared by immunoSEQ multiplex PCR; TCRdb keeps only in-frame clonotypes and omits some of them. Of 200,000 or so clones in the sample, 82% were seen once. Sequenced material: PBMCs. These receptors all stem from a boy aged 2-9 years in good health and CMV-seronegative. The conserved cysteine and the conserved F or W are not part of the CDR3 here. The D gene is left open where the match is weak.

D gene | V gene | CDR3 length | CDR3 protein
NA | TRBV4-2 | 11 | ASSLGTTYEQY
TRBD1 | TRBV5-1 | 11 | ASSRGQGNEAF
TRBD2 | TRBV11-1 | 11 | ASLAGYSNEQF
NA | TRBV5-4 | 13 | ASSSMARESYEQY
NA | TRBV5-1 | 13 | ASRLTLQGNTEAF
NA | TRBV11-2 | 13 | ASSHRRGETDTQY
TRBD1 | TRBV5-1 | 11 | ASSLGDRIEAF
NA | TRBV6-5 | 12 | ASSSPLQGNTIY
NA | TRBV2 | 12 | ASTLGTGGNEQF
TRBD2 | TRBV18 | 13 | ASSPSSGVQETQY
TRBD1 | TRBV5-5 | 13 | ASSLVTGGRQPQH
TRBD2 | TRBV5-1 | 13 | ASSSSGGNTGELF
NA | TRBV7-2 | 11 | ASSLVAGTEAF
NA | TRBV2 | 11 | ASSTRLADTQY
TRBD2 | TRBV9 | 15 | ASSEGGTSGGTLEQY
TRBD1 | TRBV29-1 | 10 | SVGQGAETQY
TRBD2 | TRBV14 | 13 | ASSQGRGGYNEQF
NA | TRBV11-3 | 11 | ASSLVAYTEAF
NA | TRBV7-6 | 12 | ASSLQGPSYEQY
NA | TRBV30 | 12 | AWSVSRGGGGYT
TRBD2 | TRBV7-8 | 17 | ASSLVVAGGISGANVLT
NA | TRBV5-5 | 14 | ASSLLRQLMNTEAF
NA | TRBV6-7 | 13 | ASSFFGTQGDEQF
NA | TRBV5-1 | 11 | ASSLLRPGEQF
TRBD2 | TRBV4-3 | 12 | ASSPRTSFNEQF
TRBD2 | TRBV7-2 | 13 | ASSLGTSGQETQY
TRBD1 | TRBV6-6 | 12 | ASSRQGRGEKLF
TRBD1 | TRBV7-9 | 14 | SSSFVRRQGPTEAF
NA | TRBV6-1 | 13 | ASSQQGPGNEKLF
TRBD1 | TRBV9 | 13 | ASSKGAESYNEQF
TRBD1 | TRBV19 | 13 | ASASPGQGSYEQY
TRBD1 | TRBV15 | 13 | ATSRRDRGTGELF
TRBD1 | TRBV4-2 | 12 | ASSVQGAGEKLF
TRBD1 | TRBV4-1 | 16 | ASSQGRQGRSGANVLT
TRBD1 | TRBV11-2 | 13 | ASSLNRGTADTQY
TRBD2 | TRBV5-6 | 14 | ASSLLGLETADTQY
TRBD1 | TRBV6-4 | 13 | ASSVHRGQTDTQY
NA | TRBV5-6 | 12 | ASSLGSANYGYT
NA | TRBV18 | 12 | ASSPGLSTDTQY
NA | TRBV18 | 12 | ASSTTLPNTEAF
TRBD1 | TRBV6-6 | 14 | ASSQAGQGWTYEQY
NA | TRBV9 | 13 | ASSVGAVVDYGYT
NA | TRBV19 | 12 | ASSPSRVRETQY
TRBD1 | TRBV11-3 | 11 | ASSEGQGGGYT
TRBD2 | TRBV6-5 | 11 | ASSSWTSGEQF
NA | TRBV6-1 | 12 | ASAEGGGGSEQY
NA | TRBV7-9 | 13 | ASSLKRQSQETQY
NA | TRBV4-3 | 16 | ASSHANIGTLITGELF
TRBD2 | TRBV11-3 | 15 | ASSPGLAGTSTDTQY
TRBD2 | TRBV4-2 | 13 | ASSQLAGGRHLQF
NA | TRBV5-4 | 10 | ASSRDYNEQF
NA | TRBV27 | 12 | ASSLSRVGQPQH
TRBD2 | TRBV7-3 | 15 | ASSSDGLAGGRDTQY